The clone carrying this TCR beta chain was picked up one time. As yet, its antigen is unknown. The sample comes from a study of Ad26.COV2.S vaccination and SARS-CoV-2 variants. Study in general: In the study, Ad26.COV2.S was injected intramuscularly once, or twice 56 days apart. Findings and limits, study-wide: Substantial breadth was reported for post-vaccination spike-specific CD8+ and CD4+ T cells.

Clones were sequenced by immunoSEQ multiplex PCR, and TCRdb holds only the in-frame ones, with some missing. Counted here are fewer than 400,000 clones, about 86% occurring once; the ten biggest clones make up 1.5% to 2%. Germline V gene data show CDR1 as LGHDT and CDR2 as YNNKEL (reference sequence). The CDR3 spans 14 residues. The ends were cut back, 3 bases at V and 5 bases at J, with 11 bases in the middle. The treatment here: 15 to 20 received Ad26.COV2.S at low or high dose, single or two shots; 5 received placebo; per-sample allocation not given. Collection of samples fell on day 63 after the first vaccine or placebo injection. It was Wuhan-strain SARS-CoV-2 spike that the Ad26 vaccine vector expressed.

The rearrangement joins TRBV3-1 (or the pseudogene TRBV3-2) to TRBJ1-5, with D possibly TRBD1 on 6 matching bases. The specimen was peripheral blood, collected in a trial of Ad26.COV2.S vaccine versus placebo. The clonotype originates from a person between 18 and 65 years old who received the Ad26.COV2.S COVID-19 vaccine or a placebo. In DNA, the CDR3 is TGTGCCAGCAGCCACGGCACAGGGCATCAGCCCCAGCATTTT. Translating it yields CASSHGTGHQPQHF.